This T cell receptor (beta chain) was profiled in a study of T cell responses to AZD1222 COVID-19 vaccine. Overall study findings and caveats: Donors were mostly white British, more females; clonal diversity possibly underestimated. Regions 160-218 and 743-854 held dominance among vaccine-associated CD4 TCRs, which spanned spike.

The J segment lost 9 bases and the V segment lost 6 bases, leaving 11 bases of the junction unmatched. The CDR3 length is 14 residues. Per germline, CDR1 MNHEY and CDR2 SMNVEV (reference sequence). Only one count was recorded for this clone. The target antigen is unknown. The assay was immunoSEQ multiplex PCR, and TCRdb's table has in-frame clones only and misses some. The data show 15,000 to 20,000 clones, roughly 84% seen once. This TCR was sampled from an adult who received the AZD1222 COVID-19 vaccine. The material was peripheral blood, obtained 28 days after the second AZD1222 dose. The J gene is TRBJ2-7, the V gene TRBV27, with TRBD2 identical over 10 bases. Written as DNA, the CDR3 is TGTGCCAGCAGGTCCCGGACTAGCGGTCTCCGGCAGTACTTC. Its translation: CASRSRTSGLRQYF.